These 2 T cell receptor beta chains share one sample of origin, sequenced in a study of human T cells and chemical hapten exposure. TCRdb re-analysed the RACE reads in MiXCR, keeping a single row per CDR3 protein. The table includes fewer than 200,000 distinct CDR3 sequences, 28% detected once. Time point specified: patch test 3, about 24 weeks after DPC sensitization. Treatment of the sample: therapeutic diphenylcyclopropenone sensitization with weekly scalp DPC. The sample consisted of whole blood, taken in connection with sensitization to the hapten diphenylcyclopropenone (DPC). The receptors stem from a woman between 18 and 29 years old with alopecia areata. Some clones in this sample may be carry-over from other donors' samples.

This clonotype was counted between two and nine times. The V and J genes are TRBV7-2 and TRBJ2-2, with TRBD2 matching 11 bases. CDR3 length equals 17 residues. Germline lookup yields CDR1 SGHTA and CDR2 FQGNSA. V lost 5 bases to trimming and J lost 5 bases; unmatched junction nucleotides: 10. The DNA of the CDR3 is TGTGCCAGCAGCCGAGACTTAGCGGGGGGGCGGACCGGGGAGCTGTTTTTT. Amino acid sequence: CASSRDLAGGRTGELFF.

J is TRBJ1-1 and V is TRBV27; weak D call: TRBD1 (5 bases). The CDR3 totals 14 residues. The V end lost 8 bases, the J end lost 0 bases, and 13 bases lay between the germline ends. CDR1 is MNHEY, CDR2 SMNVEV, per germline (reference sequence). The CDR3 is CASSRGGVNTEAFF. The CDR3 DNA reads TGTGCCAGCTCCCGTGGGGGGGTGAACACTGAAGCTTTCTTT.